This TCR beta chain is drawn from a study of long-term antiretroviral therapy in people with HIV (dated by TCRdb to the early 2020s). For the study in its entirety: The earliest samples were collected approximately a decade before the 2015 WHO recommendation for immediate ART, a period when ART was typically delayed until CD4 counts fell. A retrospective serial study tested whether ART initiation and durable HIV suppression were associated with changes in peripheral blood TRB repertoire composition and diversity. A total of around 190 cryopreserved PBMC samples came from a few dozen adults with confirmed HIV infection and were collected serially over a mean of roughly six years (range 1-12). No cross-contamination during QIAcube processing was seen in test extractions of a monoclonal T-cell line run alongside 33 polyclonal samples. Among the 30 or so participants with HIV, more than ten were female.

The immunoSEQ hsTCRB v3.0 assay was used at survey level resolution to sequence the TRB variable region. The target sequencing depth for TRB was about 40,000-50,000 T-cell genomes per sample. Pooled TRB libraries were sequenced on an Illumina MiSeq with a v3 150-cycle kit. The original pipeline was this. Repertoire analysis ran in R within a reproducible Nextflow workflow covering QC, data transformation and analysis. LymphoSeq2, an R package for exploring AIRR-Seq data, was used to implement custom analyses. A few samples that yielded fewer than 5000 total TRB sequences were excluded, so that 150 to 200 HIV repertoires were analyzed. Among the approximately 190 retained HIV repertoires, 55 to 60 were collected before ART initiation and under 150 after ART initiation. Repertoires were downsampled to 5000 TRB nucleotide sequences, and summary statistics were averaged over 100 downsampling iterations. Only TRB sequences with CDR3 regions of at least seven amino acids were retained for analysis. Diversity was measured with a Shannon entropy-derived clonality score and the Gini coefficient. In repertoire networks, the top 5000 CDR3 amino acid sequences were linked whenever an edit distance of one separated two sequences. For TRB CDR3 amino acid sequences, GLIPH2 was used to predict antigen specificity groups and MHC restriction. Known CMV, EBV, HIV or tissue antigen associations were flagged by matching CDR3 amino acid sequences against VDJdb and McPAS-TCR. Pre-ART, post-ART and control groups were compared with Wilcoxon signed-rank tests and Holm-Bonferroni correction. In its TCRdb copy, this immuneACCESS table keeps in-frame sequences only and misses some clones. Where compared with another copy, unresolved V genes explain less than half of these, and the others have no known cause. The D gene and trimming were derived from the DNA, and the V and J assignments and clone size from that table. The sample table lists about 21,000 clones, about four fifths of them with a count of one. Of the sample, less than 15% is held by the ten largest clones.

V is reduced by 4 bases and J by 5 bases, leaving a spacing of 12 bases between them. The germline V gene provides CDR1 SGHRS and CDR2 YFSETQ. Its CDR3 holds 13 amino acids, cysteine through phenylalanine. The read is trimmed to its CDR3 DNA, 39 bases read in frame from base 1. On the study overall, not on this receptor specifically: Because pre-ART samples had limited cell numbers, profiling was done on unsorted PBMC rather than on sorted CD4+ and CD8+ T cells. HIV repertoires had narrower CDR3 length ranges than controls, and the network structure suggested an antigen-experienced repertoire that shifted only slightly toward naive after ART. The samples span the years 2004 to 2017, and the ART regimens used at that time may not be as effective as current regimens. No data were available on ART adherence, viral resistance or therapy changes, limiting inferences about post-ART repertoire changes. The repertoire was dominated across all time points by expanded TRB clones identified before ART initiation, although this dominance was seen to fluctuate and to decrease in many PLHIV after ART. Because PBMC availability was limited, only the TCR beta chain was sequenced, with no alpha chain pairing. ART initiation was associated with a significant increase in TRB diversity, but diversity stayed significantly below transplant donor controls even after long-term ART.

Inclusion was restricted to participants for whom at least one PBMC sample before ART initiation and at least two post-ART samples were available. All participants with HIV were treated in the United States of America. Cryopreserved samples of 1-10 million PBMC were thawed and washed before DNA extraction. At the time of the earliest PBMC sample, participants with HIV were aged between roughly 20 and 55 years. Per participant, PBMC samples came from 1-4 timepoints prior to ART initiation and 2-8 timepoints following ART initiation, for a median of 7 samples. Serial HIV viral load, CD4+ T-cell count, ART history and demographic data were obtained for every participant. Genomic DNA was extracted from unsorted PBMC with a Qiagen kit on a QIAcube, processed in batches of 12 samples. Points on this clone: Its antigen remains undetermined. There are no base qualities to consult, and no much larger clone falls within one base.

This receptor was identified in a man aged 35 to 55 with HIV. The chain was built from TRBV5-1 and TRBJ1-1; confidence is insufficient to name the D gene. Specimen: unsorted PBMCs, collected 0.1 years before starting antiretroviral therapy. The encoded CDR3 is CASSRLGGTEAFF. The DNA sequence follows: TGCGCCAGCAGCAGGCTGGGTGGGACTGAAGCTTTCTTT.